The clone carrying this TCR beta chain was seen ten or more times. Joint extraction of RNA and DNA used about 17-32 mg of bulk tissue that was unsorted. This entry comes from a study of tumor-infiltrating lymphocytes in primary liver carcinoma. The CDR3 covers 11 residues. Trimming removed 6 bases at V and 5 bases at J, with 7 bases between. Germline V gives CDR1 MNHNS, CDR2 SASEGT. Total RNA amounting to 500 ng was the source from which TCR beta cDNA was made with a constant-region primer. Amplification in three nested multiplex PCR rounds with slightly modified ARM-PCR gave rise to TCR beta libraries. The opening two PCR rounds, around 9 cycles each, paired TRBV1-TRBV30 forward primers with a C-beta reverse primer. One entry per CDR3 protein, called by TCRdb with MiXCR from the multiplex PCR reads. The profile covers 95,000 to 150,000 distinct CDR3 sequences, with approximately 70% appearing a single time and approximately 10% taken by the ten largest.

The chain recombines TRBV6-1 with TRBJ2-5; D not certain. This TCR came from a woman in her sixties or seventies with primary liver carcinoma and hepatitis B virus infection. The sample was liver tumor tissue from sampling region 1. Subset defined: tumor region T1, superior pole. The CDR3 is CASRKGETQYF. The CDR3 coding sequence is TGTGCCAGCAGGAAAGGGGAGACCCAGTACTTC.